A selection of T cell receptor beta chains follows, all from one sample in a study of T-cell memory formation after mild COVID-19. TCRdb passed the 5' RACE reads through MiXCR, listing each CDR3 protein once. The sample records roughly 500,000 distinct CDR3 sequences, roughly 22% being singletons. The sequenced sample consisted of PBMCs or a T cell subset sorted from them (not recorded which). The receptors here all came from an adult woman who had mild COVID-19 (a few samples of this study predate the infection). Cell type and time point are not known. CDR3s include the opening cysteine and the closing phenylalanine or tryptophan. D genes are given only for firm matches. Expanded clones get a size class; other rows say once, few or many, or leave the size out.

j_call	clone_size	v_call	d_call	cdr3_nt	cdr3_aa
TRBJ2-1	.	TRBV20-1	.	TGCAGTGCTACAGAATTCAATGAGCAGTTCTTC	CSATEFNEQFF
TRBJ2-7	.	TRBV3-1	.	TGTGCCAGCAGCCTCAGCAGCGTAGACGAGCAGTACTTC	CASSLSSVDEQYF
TRBJ2-3	few	TRBV7-9	.	TGTGCCAGCAGCTGGCTGTTTGTGCGAAGCACAGATACGCAGTATTTT	CASSWLFVRSTDTQYF
TRBJ2-1	.	TRBV9	TRBD2	TGTGCCAGCAGCGTAGGGCTAGCGGGGATAAATGAGCAGTTCTTC	CASSVGLAGINEQFF
TRBJ1-5	.	TRBV24-1	TRBD1	TGTGCCACCAGTGATGGGACAGGGTTCCCTAATCAGCCCCAGCATTTT	CATSDGTGFPNQPQHF
TRBJ2-3	few	TRBV12-3/TRBV12-4	TRBD2	TGTGCCAGCAGTTTGACTGGGACTAGCGCCCCCAAAGATACGCAGTATTTT	CASSLTGTSAPKDTQYF
TRBJ2-5	.	TRBV12-3/TRBV12-4	TRBD2	TGTGCCAGCAGTTTAGCCCCCCTAGCGGGAGGGCCAGAGACCCAGTACTTC	CASSLAPLAGGPETQYF
TRBJ2-2	few	TRBV9	.	TGTGCCAGCAGCGTAATGATGGCCGGGGAGCTGTTTTTT	CASSVMMAGELFF
TRBJ2-1	.	TRBV5-1	.	TGCGCCAGCAGCTTGGCCCCGGGGAACAATGAGCAGTTCTTC	CASSLAPGNNEQFF
TRBJ2-2	few	TRBV7-9	.	TGTGCCAGCAGCTCTACACGTTACCCAACGAACACCGGGGAGCTGTTTTTT	CASSSTRYPTNTGELFF
TRBJ2-7	few	TRBV3-1	.	TGTGCCAGCAGCCAAGAGTTGACAGTATACGAGCAGTACTTC	CASSQELTVYEQYF
TRBJ1-3	few	TRBV4-3	.	TGCGCCAGCAGCCAAGACAAGACCGCAAACACCATATATTTT	CASSQDKTANTIYF
TRBJ2-3	.	TRBV27	TRBD2	TGTGCCAGCAGTTTACGTACGACTAGCGGGAGCACAGATACGCAGTATTTT	CASSLRTTSGSTDTQYF
TRBJ2-5	.	TRBV4-3	.	TGCGCCAGCAGTCGGGGCTACGAAGAGACCCAGTACTTC	CASSRGYEETQYF
TRBJ1-1	.	TRBV24-1	.	TGTGCCACCAGTGATGGTACTGGGAACACTGAAGCTTTCTTT	CATSDGTGNTEAFF
TRBJ2-1	.	TRBV3-1	TRBD2	TGTGCCAGCAGCCAAGATATGAGTTCCGGCGGGGGGACCTACAATGAGCAGTTCTTC	CASSQDMSSGGGTYNEQFF
TRBJ1-5	.	TRBV6-2/TRBV6-3	.	TGTGCCAGCAGCCGACCGGACAGCCGCAATCAGCCCCAGCATTTT	CASSRPDSRNQPQHF
TRBJ2-5	few	TRBV12-3/TRBV12-4	TRBD2	TGTGCCAGCAGTTTGTCTAGCGGGGGGTCGGGGACCCAGTACTTC	CASSLSSGGSGTQYF
TRBJ1-5	.	TRBV5-5	.	TGTGCCAGCAGCCTAGCGACAGTTAGCAATCAGCCCCAGCATTTT	CASSLATVSNQPQHF
TRBJ1-2	.	TRBV5-1	TRBD1	TGCGCCAGCCGCCCATATACGGGACAGGGGGGTGGCTACACCTTC	CASRPYTGQGGGYTF
TRBJ1-4	few	TRBV7-2	.	TGTGCCAGCAGCACGCCCGGGGGGGGCAATGAAAAACTGTTTTTT	CASSTPGGGNEKLFF
TRBJ2-7	.	TRBV12-3/TRBV12-4	.	TGTGCCAGCCCCAAAGCGACCTACGAGCAGTACTTC	CASPKATYEQYF